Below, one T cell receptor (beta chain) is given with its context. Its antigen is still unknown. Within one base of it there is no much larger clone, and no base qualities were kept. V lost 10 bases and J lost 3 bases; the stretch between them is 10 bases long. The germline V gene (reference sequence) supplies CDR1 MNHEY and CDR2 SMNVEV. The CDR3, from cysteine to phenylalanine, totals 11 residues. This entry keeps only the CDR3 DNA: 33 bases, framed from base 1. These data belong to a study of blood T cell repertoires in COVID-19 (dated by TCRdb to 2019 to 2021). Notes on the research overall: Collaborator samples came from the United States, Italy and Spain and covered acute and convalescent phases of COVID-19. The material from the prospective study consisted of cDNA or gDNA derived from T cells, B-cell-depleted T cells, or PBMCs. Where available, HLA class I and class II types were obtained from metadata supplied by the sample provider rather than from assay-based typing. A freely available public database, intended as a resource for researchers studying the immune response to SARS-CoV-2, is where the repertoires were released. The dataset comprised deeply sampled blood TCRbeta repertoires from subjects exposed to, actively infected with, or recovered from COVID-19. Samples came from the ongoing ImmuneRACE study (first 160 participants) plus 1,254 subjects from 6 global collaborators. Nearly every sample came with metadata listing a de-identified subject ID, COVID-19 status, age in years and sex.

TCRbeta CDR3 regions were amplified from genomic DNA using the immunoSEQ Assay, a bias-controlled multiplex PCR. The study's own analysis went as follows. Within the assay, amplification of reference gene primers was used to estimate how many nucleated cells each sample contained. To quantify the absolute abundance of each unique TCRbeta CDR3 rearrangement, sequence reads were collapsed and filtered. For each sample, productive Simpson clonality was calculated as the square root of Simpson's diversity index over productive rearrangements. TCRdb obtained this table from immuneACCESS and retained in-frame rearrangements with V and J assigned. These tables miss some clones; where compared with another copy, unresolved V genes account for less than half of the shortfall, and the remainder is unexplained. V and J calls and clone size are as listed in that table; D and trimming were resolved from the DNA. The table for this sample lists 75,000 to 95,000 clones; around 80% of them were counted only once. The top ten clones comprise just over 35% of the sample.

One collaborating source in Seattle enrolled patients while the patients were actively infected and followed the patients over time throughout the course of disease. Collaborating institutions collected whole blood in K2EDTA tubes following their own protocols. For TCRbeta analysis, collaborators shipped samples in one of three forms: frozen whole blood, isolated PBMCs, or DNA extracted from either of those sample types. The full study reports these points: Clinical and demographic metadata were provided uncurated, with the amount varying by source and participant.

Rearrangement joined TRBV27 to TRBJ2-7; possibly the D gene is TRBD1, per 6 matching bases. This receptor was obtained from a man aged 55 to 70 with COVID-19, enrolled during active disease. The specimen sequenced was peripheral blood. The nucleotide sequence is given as TGTGCCACCCGGGACAACTACGAGCAGTACTTC. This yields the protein CATRDNYEQYF.